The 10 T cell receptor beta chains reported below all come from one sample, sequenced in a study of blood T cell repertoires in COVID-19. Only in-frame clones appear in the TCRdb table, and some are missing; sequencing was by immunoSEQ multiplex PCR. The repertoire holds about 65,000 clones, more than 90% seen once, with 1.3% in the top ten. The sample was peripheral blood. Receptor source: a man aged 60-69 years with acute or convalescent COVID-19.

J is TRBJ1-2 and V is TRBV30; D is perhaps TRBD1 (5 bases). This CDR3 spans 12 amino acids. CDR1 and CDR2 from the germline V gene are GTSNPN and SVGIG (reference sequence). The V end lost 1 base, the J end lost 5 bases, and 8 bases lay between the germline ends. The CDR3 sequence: CAWSGGEYGYTF. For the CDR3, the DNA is TGTGCCTGGAGTGGGGGCGAGTATGGCTACACCTTC.

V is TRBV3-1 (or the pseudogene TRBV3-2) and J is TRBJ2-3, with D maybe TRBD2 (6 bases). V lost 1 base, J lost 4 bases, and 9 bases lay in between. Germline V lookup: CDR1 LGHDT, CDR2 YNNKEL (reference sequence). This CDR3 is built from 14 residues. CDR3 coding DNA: TGTGCCAGCAGCCAAGCCACTAGCCCAGATACGCAGTATTTT. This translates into CASSQATSPDTQYF.

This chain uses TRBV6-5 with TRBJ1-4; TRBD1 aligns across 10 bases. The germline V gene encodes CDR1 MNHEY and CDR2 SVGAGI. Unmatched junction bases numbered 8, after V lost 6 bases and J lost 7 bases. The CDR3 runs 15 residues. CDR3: CASRGRTGGGEKLFF. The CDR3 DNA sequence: TGTGCCAGCAGAGGGAGGACAGGGGGTGGTGAAAAACTGTTTTTT.

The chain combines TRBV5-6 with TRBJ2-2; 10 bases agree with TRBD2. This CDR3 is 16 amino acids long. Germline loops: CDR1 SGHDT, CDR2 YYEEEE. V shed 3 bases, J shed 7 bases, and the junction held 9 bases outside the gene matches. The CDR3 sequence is CASSWGASGGLGELFF. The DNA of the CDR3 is TGTGCCAGCAGCTGGGGCGCTAGCGGGGGTCTCGGGGAGCTGTTTTTT. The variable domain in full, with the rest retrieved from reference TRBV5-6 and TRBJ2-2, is DAGVTQSPTHLIKTRGQQVTLRCSPKSGHDTVSWYQQALGQGPQFIFQYYEEEERQRGNFPDRFSGHQFPNYSSELNVNALLLGDSALYLCASSWGASGGLGELFFGEGSRLTVL.

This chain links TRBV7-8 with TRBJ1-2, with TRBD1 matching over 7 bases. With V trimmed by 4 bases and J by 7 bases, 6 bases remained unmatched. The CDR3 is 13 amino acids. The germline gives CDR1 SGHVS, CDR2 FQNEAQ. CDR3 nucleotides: TGTGCCAGCAGCTCACAGGGGTTTGCTGGCTACACCTTC. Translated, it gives CASSSQGFAGYTF.

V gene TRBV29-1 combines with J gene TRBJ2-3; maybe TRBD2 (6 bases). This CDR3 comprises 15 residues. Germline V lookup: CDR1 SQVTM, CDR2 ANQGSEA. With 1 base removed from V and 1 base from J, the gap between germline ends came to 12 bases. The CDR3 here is CSVEALASGTDTQYF. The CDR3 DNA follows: TGCAGCGTTGAAGCCCTGGCTAGCGGCACAGATACGCAGTATTTT.

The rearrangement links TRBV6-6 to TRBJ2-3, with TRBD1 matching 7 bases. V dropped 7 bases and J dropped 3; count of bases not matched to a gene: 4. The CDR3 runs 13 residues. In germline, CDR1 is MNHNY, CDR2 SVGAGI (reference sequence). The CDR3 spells CASTRQGTDTQYF. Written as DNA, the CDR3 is TGTGCCAGCACACGACAGGGAACAGATACGCAGTATTTT.

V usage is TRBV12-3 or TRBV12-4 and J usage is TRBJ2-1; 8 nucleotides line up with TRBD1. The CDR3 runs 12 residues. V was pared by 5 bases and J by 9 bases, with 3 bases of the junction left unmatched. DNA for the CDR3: TGTGCCAGCAGTCCAGACAGGGGTGAGCAGTTCTTC. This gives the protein CASSPDRGEQFF.

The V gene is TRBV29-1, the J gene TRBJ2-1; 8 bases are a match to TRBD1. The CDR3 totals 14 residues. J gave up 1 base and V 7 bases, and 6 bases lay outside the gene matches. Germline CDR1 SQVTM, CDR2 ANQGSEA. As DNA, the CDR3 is TGCAGCGCCCGGACAGGGAGTTCCTACAATGAGCAGTTCTTC. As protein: CSARTGSSYNEQFF.

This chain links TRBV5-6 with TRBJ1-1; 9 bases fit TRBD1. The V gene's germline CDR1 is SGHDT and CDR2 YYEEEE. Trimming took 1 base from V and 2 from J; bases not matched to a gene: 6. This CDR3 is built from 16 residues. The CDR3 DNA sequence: TGTGCCAGCAGCTTGTTACAGGGGGCCAGTAACACTGAAGCTTTCTTT. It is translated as CASSLLQGASNTEAFF.